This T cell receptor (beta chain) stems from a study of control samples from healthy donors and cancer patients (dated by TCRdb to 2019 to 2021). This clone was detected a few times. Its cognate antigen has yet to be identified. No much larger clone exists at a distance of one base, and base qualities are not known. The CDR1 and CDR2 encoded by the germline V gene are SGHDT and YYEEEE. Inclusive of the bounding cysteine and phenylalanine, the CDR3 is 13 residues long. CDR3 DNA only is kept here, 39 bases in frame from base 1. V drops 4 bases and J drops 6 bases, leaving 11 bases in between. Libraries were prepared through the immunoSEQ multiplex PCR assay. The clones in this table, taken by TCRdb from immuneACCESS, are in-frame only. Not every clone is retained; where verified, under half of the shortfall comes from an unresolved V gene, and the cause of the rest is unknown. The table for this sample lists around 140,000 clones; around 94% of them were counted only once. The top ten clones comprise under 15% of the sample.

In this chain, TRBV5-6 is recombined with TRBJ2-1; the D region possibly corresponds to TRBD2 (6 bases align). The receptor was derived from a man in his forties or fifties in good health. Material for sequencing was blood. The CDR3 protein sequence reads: CASSGGLGNEQFF. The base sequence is TGTGCCAGCAGCGGAGGGTTGGGCAATGAGCAGTTCTTC.